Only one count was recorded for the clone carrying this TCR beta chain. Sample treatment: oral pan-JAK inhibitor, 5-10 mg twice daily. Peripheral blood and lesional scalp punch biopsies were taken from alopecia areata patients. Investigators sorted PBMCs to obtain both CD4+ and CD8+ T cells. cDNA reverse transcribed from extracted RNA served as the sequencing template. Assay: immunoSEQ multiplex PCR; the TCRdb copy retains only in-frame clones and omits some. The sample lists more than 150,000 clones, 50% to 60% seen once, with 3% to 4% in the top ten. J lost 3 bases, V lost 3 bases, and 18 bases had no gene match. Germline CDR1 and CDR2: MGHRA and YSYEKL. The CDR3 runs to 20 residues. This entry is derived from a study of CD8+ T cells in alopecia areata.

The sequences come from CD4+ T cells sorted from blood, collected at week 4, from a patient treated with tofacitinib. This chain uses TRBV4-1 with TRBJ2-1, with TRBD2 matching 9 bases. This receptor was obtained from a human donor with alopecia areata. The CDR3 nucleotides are TGCGCCAGCAGCCATCAGGTTCTGGGACCGACTAGCGGTGACTACAATGAGCAGTTCTTC. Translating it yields CASSHQVLGPTSGDYNEQFF.